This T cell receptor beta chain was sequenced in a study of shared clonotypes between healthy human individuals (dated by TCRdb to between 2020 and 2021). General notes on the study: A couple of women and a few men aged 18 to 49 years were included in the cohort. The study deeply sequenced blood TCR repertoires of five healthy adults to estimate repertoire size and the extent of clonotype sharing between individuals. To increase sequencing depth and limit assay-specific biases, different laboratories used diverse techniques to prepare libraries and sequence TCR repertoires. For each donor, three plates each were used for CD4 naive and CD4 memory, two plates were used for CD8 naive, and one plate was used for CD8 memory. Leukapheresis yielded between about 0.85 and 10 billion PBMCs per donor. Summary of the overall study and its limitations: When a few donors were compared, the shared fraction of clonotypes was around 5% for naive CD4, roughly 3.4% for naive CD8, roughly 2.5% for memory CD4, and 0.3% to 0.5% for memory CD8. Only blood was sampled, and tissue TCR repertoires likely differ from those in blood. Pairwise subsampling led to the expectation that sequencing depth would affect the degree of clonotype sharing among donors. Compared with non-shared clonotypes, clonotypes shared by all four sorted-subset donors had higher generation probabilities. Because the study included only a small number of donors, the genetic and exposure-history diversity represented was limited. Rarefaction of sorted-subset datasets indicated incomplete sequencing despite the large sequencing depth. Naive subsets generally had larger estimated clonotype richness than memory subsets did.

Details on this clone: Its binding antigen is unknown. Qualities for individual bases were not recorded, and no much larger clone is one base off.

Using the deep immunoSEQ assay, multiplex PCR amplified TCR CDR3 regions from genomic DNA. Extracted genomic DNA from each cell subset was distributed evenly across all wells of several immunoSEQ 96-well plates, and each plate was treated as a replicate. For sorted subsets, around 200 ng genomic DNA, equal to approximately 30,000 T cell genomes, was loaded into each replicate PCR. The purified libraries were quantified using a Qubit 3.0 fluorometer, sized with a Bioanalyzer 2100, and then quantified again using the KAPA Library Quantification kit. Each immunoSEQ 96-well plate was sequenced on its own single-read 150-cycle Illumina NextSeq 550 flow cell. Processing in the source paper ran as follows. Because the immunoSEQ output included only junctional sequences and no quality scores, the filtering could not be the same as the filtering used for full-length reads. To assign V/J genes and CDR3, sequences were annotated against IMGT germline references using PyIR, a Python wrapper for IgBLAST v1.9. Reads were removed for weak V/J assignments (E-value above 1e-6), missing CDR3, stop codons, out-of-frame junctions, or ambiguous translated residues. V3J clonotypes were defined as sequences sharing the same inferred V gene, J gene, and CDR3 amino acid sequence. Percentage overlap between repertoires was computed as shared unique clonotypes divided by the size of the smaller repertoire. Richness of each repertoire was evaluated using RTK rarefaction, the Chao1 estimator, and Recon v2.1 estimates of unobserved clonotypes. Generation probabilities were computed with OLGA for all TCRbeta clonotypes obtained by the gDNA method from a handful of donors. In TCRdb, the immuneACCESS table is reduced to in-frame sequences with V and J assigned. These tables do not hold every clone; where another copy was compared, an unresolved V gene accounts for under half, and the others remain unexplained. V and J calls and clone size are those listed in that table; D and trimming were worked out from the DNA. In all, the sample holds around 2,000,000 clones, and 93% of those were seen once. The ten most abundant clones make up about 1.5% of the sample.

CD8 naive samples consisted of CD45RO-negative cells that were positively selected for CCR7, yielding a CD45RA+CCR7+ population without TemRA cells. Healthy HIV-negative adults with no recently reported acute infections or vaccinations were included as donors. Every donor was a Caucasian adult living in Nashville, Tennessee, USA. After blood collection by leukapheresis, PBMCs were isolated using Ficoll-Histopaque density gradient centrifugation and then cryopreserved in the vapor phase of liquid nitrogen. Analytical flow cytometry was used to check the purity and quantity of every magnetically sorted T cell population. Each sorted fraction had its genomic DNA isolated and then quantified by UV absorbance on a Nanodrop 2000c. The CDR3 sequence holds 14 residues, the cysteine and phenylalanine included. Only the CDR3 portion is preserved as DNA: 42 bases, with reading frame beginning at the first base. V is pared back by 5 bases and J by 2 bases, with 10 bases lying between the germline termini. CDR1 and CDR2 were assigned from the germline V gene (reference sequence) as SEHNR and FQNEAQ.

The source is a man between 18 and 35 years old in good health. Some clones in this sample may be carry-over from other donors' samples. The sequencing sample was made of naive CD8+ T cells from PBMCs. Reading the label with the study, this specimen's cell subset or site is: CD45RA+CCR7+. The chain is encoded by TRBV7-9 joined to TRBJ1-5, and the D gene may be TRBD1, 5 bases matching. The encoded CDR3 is CASSTGAGNQPQHF. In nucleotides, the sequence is TGTGCCAGCAGCACTGGGGCAGGCAATCAGCCCCAGCATTTT.